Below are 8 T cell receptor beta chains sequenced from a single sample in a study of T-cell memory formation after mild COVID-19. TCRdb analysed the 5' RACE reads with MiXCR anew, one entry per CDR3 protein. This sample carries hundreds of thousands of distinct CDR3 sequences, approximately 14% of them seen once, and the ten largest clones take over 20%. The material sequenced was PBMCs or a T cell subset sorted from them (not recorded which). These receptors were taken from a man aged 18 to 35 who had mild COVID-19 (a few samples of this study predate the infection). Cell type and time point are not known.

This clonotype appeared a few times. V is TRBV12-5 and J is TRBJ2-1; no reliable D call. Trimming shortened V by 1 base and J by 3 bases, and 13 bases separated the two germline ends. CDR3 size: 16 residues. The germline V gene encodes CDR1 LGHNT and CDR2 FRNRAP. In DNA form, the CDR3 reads TGTGCTAGTGGTTTGGGGACCGCAGTTCACTACAATGAGCAGTTCTTC. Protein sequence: CASGLGTAVHYNEQFF.

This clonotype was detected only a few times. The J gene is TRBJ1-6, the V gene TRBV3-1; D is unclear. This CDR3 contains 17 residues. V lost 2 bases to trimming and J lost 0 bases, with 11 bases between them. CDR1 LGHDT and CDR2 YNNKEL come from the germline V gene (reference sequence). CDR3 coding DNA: TGTGCCAGCAGCCAAACTCCAGTCGGCTCCTATAATTCACCCCTCCACTTT. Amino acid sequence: CASSQTPVGSYNSPLHF.

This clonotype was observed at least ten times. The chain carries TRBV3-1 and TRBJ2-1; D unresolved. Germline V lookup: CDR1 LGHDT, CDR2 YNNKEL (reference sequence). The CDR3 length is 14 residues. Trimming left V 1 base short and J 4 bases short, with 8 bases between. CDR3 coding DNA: TGTGCCAGCAGCCAAGTTCCCGGGTACAATGAGCAGTTCTTC. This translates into CASSQVPGYNEQFF.

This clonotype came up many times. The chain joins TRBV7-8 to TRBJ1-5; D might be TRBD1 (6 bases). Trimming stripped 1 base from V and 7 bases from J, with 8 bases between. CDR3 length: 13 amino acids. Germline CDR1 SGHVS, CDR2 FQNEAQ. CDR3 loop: CASSLGRGQPQHF. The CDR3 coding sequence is TGTGCCAGCAGCTTAGGCAGGGGCCAGCCCCAGCATTTT.

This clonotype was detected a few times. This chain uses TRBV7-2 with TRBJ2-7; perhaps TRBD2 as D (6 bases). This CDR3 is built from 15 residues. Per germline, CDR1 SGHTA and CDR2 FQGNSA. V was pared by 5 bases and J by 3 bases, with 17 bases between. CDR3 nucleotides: TGTGCCAGCAGCCTCAGAGGCGGGGCAAACTACGAGCAGTACGTC. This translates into CASSLRGGANYEQYV.

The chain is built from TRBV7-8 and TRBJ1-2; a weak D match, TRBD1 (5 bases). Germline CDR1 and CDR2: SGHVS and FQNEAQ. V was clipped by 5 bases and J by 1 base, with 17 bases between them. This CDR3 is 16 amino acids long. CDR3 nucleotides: TGTGCCAGCAGCACCGGGACGGCGAGCGTTAACTATGGCTACACCTTC. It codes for CASSTGTASVNYGYTF.

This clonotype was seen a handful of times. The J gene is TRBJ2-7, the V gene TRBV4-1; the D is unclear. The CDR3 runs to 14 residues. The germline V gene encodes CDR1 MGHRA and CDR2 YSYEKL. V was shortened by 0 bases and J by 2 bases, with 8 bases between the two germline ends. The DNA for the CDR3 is TGCGCCAGCAGCCAAGACAGGACCGCCTACGAGCAGTACTTC. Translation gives CASSQDRTAYEQYF.

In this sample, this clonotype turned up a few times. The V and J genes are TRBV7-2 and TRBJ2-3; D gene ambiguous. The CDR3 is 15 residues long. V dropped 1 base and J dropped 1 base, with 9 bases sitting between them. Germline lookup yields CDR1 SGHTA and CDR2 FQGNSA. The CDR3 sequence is CASSLEYLRTDTQYF. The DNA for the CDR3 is TGTGCCAGCAGCTTAGAGTACCTACGCACAGATACGCAGTATTTT.